This paragraph covers one T cell receptor beta chain sequence. The antigen is unknown. Produced via immunoSEQ multiplex PCR; TCRdb's table is partial and in-frame only. The sample consists of over 85,000 clones, around 85% of them appearing once. Trimming took 0 bases from V and 7 from J; bases not matched to a gene: 11. The germline gives CDR1 GTSNPN, CDR2 SVGIG (reference sequence). The CDR3 sequence is 15 residues long. The data stem from a study of OX40 agonist ivuxolimab in advanced cancers. The overall study: Patients in dose escalation had liver, melanoma, kidney or head and neck cancers. Under the entry rules, prior anti-PD-1, anti-PD-L1 or anti-CTLA-4 therapy was allowed, and roughly 41% had some. Whole-study findings and limits: Normalized T-cell clonal expansion was also low in some nonresponders. Relative to CD4+, CD8+ T cells held more expanded clones on average.

This chain links TRBV30 with TRBJ2-7; 8 positions agree with TRBD1. The sequence was collected from an adult with an advanced solid tumor such as melanoma, head and neck, liver or kidney cancer. Sample: CD4+ or CD8+ T cells sorted from blood, taken in a trial of the OX40 agonist ivuxolimab. CDR3 coding DNA: TGTGCCTGGAGTGTTAAGGGGCAGGGGGCAAGGGAGCAGTACTTC. It encodes CAWSVKGQGAREQYF.